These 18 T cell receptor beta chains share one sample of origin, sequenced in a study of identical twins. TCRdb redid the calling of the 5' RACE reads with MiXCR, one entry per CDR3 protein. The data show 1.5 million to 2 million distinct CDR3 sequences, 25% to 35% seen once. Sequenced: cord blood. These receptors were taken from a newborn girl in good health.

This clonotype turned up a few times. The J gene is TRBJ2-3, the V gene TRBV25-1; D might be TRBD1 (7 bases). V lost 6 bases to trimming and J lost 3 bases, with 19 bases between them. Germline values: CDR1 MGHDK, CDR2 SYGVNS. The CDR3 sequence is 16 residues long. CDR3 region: CASSETQGRRTDTQYF. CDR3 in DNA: TGTGCCAGCAGCGAGACACAGGGGAGGAGGACAGATACGCAGTATTTT.

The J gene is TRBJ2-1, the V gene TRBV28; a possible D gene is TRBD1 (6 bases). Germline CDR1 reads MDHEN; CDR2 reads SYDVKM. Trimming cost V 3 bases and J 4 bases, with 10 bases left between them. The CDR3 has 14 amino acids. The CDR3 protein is CASSFRQEYNEQFF. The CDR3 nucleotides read TGTGCCAGCAGTTTCCGACAGGAGTACAATGAGCAGTTCTTC. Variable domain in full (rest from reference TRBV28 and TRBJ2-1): DVKVTQSSRYLVKRTGEKVFLECVQDMDHENMFWYRQDPGLGLRLIYFSYDVKMKEKGDIPEGYSVSREKKERFSLILESASTNQTSMYLCASSFRQEYNEQFFGPGTRLTVL.

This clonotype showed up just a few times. The CDR3 coding sequence is TGTGCCAGCAGCCCTTACCCTTTCTCGGGGGGGCCTACAGATACGCAGTATTTT. This sequence encodes CASSPYPFSGGPTDTQYF. V and J are TRBV4-2 and TRBJ2-3; 8 bases agree with TRBD2. This CDR3 region has 18 residues. Germline V gene data show CDR1 as LGHNA and CDR2 as YNFKEQ. The V gene end was trimmed by 4 bases and the J gene end by 3 bases; junction bases not matched to a gene: 15.

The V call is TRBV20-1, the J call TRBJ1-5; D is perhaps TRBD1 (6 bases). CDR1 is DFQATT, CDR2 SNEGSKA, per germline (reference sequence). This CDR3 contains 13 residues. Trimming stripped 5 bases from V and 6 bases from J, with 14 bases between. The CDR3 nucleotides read TGCAGTGCTCCGCAGGGGACTGGTCAGCCCCAGCATTTT. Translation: CSAPQGTGQPQHF.

CDR3 sequence reads: CASSQTRASYEQYF. The CDR3, as DNA: TGTGCCAGCAGCCAGACCCGGGCCTCCTACGAGCAGTACTTC. The J gene is TRBJ2-7, the V gene TRBV7-8; D uncertain. The CDR3 spans 14 residues. CDR1 and CDR2 (germline): SGHVS, FQNEAQ. V lost 5 bases to trimming and J lost 0 bases, with 11 bases between them. Full variable domain (rest looked up from reference TRBV7-8 and TRBJ2-7): GAGVSQSPRYKVAKRGQDVALRCDPISGHVSLFWYQQALGQGPEFLTYFQNEAQLDKSGLPSDRFFAERPEGSVSTLKIQRTQQEDSAVYLCASSQTRASYEQYFGPGTRLTVT.

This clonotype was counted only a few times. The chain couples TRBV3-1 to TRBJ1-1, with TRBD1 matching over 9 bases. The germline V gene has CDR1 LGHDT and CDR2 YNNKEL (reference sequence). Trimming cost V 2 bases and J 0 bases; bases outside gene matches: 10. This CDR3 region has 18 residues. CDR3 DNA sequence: TGTGCCAGCAGCCAACGTCCCGGGACAGGGAGTATGAACACTGAAGCTTTCTTT. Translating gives CASSQRPGTGSMNTEAFF.

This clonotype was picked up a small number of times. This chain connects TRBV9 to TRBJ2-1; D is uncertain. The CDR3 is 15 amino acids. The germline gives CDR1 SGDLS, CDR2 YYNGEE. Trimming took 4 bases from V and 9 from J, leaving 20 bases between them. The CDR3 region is CASSSLGVRVSEQFF. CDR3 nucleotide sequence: TGTGCCAGCAGCTCCCTTGGGGTCCGAGTTAGTGAGCAGTTCTTC.

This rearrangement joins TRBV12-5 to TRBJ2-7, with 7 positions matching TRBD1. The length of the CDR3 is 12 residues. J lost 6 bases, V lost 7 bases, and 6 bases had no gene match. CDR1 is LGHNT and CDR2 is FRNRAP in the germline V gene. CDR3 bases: TGTGCTAGTGCCACCGGGACAGCCGAGCAGTACTTC. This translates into CASATGTAEQYF.

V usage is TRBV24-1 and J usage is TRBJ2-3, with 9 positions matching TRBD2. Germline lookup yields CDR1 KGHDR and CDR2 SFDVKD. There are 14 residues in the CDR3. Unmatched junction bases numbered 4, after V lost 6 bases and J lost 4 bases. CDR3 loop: CATSRAGGPDTQYF. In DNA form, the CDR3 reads TGTGCCACCAGTCGAGCGGGGGGCCCAGATACGCAGTATTTT.

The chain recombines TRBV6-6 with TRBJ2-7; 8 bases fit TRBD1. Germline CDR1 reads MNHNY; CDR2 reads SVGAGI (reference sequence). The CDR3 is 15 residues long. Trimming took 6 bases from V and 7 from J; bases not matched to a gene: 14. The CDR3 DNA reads TGTGCCAGCAGCCAAGGGACAGGCCCACACAATGAGCAGTACTTC. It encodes CASSQGTGPHNEQYF.

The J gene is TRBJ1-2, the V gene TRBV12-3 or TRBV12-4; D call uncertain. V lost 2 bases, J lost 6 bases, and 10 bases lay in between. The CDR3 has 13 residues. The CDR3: CASSLNIFHGYTF. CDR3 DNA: TGTGCCAGCAGTTTAAACATATTCCATGGCTACACCTTC.

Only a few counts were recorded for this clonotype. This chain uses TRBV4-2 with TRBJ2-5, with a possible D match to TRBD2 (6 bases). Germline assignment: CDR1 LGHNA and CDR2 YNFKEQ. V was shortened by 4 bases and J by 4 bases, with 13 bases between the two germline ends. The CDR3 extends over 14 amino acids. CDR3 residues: CASSRRLVGETQYF. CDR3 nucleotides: TGTGCCAGCAGCCGCCGACTAGTTGGAGAGACCCAGTACTTC.

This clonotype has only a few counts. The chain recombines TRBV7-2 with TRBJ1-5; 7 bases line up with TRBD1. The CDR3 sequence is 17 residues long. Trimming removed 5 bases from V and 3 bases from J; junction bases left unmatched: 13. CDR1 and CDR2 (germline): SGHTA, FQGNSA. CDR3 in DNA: TGTGCCAGCAGCCTTACGTCCGGGGACAGTTCCAATCAGCCCCAGCATTTT. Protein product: CASSLTSGDSSNQPQHF.

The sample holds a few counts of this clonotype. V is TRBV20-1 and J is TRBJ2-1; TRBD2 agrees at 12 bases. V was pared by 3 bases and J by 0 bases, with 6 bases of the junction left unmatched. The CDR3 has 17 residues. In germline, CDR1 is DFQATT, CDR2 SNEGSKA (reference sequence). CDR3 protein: CSARASGGALSYNEQFF. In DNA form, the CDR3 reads TGCAGTGCTAGGGCTAGCGGGGGGGCCCTCTCCTACAATGAGCAGTTCTTC.

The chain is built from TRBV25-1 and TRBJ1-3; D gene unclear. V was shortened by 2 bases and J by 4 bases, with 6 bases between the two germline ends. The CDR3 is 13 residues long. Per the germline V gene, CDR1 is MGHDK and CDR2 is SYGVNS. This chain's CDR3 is CASSETRGNTIYF. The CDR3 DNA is TGTGCCAGCAGTGAAACTCGGGGAAACACCATATATTTT.

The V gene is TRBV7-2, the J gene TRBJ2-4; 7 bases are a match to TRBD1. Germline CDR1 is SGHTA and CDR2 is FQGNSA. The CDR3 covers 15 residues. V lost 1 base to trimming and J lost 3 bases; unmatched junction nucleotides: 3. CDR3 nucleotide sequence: TGTGCCAGCAGCTTAGGACAGGGATTCAAAAACATTCAGTACTTC. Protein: CASSLGQGFKNIQYF.

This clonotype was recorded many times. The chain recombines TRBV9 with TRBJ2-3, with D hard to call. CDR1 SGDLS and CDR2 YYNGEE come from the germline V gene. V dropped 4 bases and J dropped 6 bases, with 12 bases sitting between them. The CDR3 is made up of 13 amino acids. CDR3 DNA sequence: TGTGCCAGCAGCTTAAGACCGGGTGATACGCAGTATTTT. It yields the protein CASSLRPGDTQYF.

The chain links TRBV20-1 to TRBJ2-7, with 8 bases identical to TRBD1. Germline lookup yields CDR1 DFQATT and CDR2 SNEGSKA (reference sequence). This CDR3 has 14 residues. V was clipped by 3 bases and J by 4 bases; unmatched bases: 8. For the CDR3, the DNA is TGCAGTGCTAGTGACAGGGGAAGTGGGTACGAGCAGTACTTC. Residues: CSASDRGSGYEQYF.